This T cell receptor beta chain is drawn from a study of cytomegalovirus exposure and HLA in healthy donors. Study overall: Under 85% of roughly 430 genotyped donors fell in the Caucasian-associated ancestry cluster.

Whole-study results and caveats: Immune exposure information available was restricted to CMV serostatus. Per a later analysis, HLA-associated TCR beta chains showed more clonal expansion than other, equally common TCR beta chains.

This CDR3 comprises 11 residues. From germline, CDR1 is MNHNS and CDR2 SASEGT. Trimming removed 6 bases at V and 1 base at J, with 3 bases between. Details on this clone: Its antigen remains unidentified.

The PCR was carried out with 60 Vbeta primers and 13 Jbeta primers. Generated by immunoSEQ multiplex PCR, the TCRdb table keeps only in-frame clones and is missing some. The sample carries under 200,000 clones, approximately 84% recorded once. Sequencing was performed on PBMCs. The chain recombines TRBV6-1 with TRBJ1-1; the D is unclear. The TCR was taken from a boy aged 2 to 9 in good health and CMV-seronegative. CDR3 sequence: CASRQNTEAFF. DNA of the CDR3: TGTGCCAGCAGACAGAACACTGAAGCTTTCTTT.